This paragraph covers one TCR beta chain sequence. The data stem from a study of T cell changes during pregnancy in multiple sclerosis. Using immunoSEQ multiplex PCR, the repertoire was profiled, and TCRdb retains in-frame clones only, with some absent. The data contain 55,000 to 70,000 clones, approximately 90% of them singletons. Germline CDR1 is SQVTM and CDR2 is ANQGSEA. This CDR3 spans 13 amino acids. V gave up 7 bases and J gave up 3 bases, with 13 bases separating them. The sequence derives from a female donor in good health, enrolled as a control in a pregnancy study. This rearrangement joins TRBV29-1 to TRBJ2-1; the D gene is possibly TRBD1 (6 bases). The sequenced sample was peripheral blood, obtained in the second trimester of pregnancy. CDR3 nucleotide sequence: TGCAGCGCCCGAGGGGACAACTACAATGAGCAGTTCTTC. Protein: CSARGDNYNEQFF.